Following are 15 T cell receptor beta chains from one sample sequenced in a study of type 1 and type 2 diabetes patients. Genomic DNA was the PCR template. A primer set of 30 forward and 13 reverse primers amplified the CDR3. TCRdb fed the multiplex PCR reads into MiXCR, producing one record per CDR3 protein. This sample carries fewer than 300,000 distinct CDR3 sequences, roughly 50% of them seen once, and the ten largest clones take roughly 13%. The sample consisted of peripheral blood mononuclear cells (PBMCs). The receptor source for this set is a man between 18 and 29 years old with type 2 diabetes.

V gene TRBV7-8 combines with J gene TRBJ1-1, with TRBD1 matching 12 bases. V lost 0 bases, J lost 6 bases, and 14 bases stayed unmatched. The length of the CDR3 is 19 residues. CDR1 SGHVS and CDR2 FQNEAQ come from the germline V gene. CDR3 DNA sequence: TGTGCCAGCAGCTTAGCGCGGGGACAGGGGGCTGCACTTGGGTCTGAAGCTTTCTTT. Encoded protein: CASSLARGQGAALGSEAFF.

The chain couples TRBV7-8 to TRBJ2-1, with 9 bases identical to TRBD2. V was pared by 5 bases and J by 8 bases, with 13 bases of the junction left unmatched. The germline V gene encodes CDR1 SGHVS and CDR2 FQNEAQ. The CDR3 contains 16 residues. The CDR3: CASSPPSGTAVDEQFF. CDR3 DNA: TGTGCCAGCAGCCCTCCTAGCGGGACGGCGGTGGATGAGCAGTTCTTC.

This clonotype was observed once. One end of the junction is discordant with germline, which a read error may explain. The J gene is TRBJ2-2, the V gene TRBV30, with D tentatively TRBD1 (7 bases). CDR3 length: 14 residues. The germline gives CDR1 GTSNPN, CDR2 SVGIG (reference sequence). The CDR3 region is CAWTGGLNTGELVF. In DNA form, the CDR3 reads TGTGCCTGGACAGGGGGGCTGAACACCGGGGAGCTGGTTTTT.

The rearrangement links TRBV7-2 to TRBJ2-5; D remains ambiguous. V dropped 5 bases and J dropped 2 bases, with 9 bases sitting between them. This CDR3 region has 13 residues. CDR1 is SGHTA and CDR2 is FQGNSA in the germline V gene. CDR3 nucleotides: TGTGCCAGCAGCCCGAATGGGCAAGAGACCCAGTACTTC. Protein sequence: CASSPNGQETQYF. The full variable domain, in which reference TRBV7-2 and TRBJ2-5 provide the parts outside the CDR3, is GAGVSQSPSNKVTEKGKDVELRCDPISGHTALYWYRQSLGQGLEFLIYFQGNSAPDKSGLPSDRFSAERTGGSVSTLTIQRTQQEDSAVYLCASSPNGQETQYFGPGTRLLVL.

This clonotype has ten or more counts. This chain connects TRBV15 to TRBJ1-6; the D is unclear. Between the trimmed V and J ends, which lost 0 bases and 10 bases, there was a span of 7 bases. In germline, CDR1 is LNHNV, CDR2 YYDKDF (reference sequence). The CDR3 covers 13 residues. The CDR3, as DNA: TGTGCCACCAGCAGAGATAGGGCGTCACCCCTCCACTTT. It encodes CATSRDRASPLHF.

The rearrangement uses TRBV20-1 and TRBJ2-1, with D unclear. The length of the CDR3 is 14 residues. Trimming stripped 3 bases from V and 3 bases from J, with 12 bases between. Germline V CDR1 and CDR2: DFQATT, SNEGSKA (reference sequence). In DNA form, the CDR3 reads TGCAGTGCTAGCGGTGTAGGAGACTACAATGAGCAGTTCTTC. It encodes CSASGVGDYNEQFF.

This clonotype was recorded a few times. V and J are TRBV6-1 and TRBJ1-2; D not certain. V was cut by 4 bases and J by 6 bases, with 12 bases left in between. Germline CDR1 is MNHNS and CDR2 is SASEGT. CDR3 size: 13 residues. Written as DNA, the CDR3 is TGTGCCAGCAGTGTGGAGGGTTTCGATGGCTACACCTTC. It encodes CASSVEGFDGYTF.

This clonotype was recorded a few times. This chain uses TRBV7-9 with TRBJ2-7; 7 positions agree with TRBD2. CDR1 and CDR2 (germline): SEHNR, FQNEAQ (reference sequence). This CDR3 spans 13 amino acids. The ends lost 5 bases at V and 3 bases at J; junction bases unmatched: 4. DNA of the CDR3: TGTGCCAGCAGCCCCGGGGGGTACTACGAGCAGTACTTC. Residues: CASSPGGYYEQYF. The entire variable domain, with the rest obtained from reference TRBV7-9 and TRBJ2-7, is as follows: DTGVSQNPRHKITKRGQNVTFRCDPISEHNRLYWYRQTLGQGPEFLTYFQNEAQLEKSRLLSDRFSAERPKGSFSTLEIQRTEQGDSAMYLCASSPGGYYEQYFGPGTRLTVT.

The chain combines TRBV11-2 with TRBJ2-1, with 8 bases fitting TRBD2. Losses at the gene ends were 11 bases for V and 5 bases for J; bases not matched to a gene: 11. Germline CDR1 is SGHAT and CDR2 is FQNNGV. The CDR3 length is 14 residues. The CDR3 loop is CALGGAGTNNEQFF. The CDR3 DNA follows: TGTGCCCTCGGGGGGGCCGGGACAAACAATGAGCAGTTCTTC.

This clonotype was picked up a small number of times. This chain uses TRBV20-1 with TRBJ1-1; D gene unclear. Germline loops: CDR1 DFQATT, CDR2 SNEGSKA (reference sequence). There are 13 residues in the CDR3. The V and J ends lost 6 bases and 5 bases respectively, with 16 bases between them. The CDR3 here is CSAARESDTEAFF. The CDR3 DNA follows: TGCAGTGCCGCTAGAGAGTCGGATACTGAAGCTTTCTTT.

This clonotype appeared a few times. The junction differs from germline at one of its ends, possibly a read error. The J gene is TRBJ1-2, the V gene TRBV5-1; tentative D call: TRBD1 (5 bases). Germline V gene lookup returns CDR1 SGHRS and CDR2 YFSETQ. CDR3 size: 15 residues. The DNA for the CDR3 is TGTGCCAGCAGCTTGGCCCTGGAGCCGGGGCTGGGCTACACCTTC. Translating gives CASSLALEPGLGYTF.

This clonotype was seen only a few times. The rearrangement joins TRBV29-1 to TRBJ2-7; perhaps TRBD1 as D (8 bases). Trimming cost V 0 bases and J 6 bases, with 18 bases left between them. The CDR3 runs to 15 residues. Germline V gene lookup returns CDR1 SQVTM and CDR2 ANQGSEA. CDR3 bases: TGCAGCGTTGAAGACCCGGACAGGGAGGGGGGCGAGCAGTACTTC. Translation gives CSVEDPDREGGEQYF.

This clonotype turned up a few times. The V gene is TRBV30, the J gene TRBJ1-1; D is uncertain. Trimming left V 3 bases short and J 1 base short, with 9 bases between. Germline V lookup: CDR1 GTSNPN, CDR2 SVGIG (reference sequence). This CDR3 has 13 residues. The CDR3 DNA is TGTGCCTGGAGGTCTTGGGGGAACACTGAAGCTTTCTTT. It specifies CAWRSWGNTEAFF.

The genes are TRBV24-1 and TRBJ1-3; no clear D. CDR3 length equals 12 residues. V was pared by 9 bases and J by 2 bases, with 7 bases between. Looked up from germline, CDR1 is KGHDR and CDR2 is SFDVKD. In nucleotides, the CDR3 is TGTGCCACCGGTTCTCCTGGAAACACCATATATTTT. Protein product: CATGSPGNTIYF.

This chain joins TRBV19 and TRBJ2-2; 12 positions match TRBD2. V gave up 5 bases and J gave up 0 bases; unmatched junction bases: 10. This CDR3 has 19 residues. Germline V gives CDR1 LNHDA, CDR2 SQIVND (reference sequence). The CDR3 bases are TGTGCCAGTAGTTCTAGCCTAGCGGGGGGGCGGACGAACACCGGGGAGCTGTTTTTT. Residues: CASSSSLAGGRTNTGELFF.